A selection of T cell receptor beta chains follows, all from one sample in a study of metastatic and nonmetastatic thyroid tumors. TCRdb re-called clones from the PCR reads using MiXCR. The sample includes 30,000 to 45,000 clones, under 25% of them seen just once. Sequencing was carried out using blood. The receptor set was obtained from a female donor with papillary thyroid cancer or a benign thyroid nodule (not recorded which). Some clones in this sample may be carry-over from other donors' samples. The CDR3 runs from the conserved cysteine through the conserved F or W. The order of the fields is J gene, D gene, clone size, V gene, CDR3 length, CDR3 protein, CDR3 DNA. D genes are given only for firm matches. Not all rows give a size; the values are once, few, many and, for expanded clones, a class.

>TRBJ2-1|TRBD2|NA|TRBV28|16
CVSSSLSGWDYYEQFF
TGTGTCAGCAGTTCCCTGTCAGGATGGGACTATTATGAGCAGTTCTTC
>TRBJ2-7|TRBD2|many|TRBV2|16
CAKSSLAGGLGTQQYF
TGTGCCAAATCGAGCCTAGCGGGAGGGCTGGGTACGCAGCAGTACTTC
>TRBJ1-2|NA|NA|TRBV2|15
CASSELEVGAYGYTF
TGTGCCAGCAGTGAATTGGAGGTTGGCGCCTATGGCTACACCTTC
>TRBJ2-5|TRBD1|many|TRBV28|15
CASSLTGTGAETQYF
TGTGCCAGCAGCCTTACCGGGACAGGTGCTGAGACCCAGTACTTC
>TRBJ2-1|NA|NA|TRBV6-1|12
CASSEFVAQEFF
TGTGCCAGCAGTGAGTTTGTTGCCCAAGAGTTCTTC
>TRBJ2-1|NA|NA|TRBV19|13
CASSLDGANEQFF
TGTGCCAGTAGTCTGGATGGGGCGAATGAGCAGTTCTTC
>TRBJ2-1|NA|NA|TRBV12-5|17
CASGLFRLGSPNNDQFF
TGTGCTAGTGGTTTGTTTAGGCTAGGATCCCCAAACAATGATCAGTTTTTC
>TRBJ2-7|NA|NA|TRBV2|15
CASRLRTDLAYEQYF
TGTGCCAGCAGACTACGGACAGACCTCGCCTACGAGCAGTACTTC
>TRBJ2-3|NA|many|TRBV20-1|16
CSAREDGPGDTDTQYF
TGCAGTGCTAGAGAAGATGGGCCAGGGGACACAGATACGCAGTATTTT
>TRBJ2-5|NA|NA|TRBV30|14
CAWTKGVSEGTQYF
TGTGCCTGGACGAAGGGGGTCTCCGAGGGGACCCAGTACTTC
>TRBJ2-2|NA|many|TRBV20-1|12
CSTRGNTGELFF
TGCAGTACAAGGGGGAACACCGGGGAGCTGTTTTTT
>TRBJ1-4|TRBD1|NA|TRBV4-3|15
CASSQAGGLSEKLFF
TGCGCCAGCAGCCAAGCAGGGGGCTTAAGTGAAAAACTGTTTTTT
>TRBJ2-5|NA|many|TRBV20-1|13
CSARVAGIETQYF
TGCAGTGCTAGAGTAGCAGGGATAGAGACCCAGTACTTC
>TRBJ1-6|NA|few|TRBV5-1|14
CASSLALRGEPLHF
TGCGCCAGCAGCTTGGCCCTCAGGGGTGAACCCCTCCACTTT
>TRBJ2-6|NA|few|TRBV6-2/TRBV6-3|14
CASKWGPGANVLTF
TGTGCCAGCAAATGGGGTCCTGGGGCCAACGTCCTGACTTTC
>TRBJ1-3|NA|few|TRBV12-3/TRBV12-4|17
CASGSYNGEYAGDTIYF
TGTGCCAGCGGATCCTACAACGGGGAGTACGCTGGAGACACCATATATTTT
>TRBJ2-7|NA|medium-sized|TRBV6-1|12
CASSPTLYEQYF
TGTGCCAGCAGCCCTACCCTCTACGAGCAGTACTTC
>TRBJ1-5|NA|few|TRBV6-1|14
CASESRQGNQPQHF
TGTGCCAGCGAAAGTCGACAGGGCAATCAGCCCCAGCATTTT
>TRBJ2-7|NA|many|TRBV18|12
CASSPQGGEQYF
TGTGCCAGCTCACCACAGGGGGGCGAGCAGTACTTC
>TRBJ2-7|NA|many|TRBV2|11
CASSVAYEQYF
TGTGCCAGCAGTGTAGCCTACGAGCAGTACTTC
>TRBJ1-1|NA|NA|TRBV12-3/TRBV12-4|13
CASTLSGRLRAFF
TGTGCCAGCACCCTTTCGGGGCGCCTTCGAGCTTTCTTT
>TRBJ2-5|TRBD1|few|TRBV5-4|17
CASSLGVRTGGEETQYF
TGTGCCAGCAGCTTGGGGGTGAGGACAGGGGGAGAAGAGACCCAGTACTTC